These 12 T cell receptor beta chains were sequenced from one sample in a study of T cell responses to AZD1222 COVID-19 vaccine. The data were produced by immunoSEQ multiplex PCR, yet TCRdb's version contains in-frame clones alone and is incomplete. Here the sample spans about 120,000 clones, roughly nine tenths being singletons. The source material was peripheral blood, sampled 28 days after the second AZD1222 dose. The source is an adult who received the AZD1222 COVID-19 vaccine.

The chain couples TRBV2 to TRBJ1-4; no clear D. V lost 10 bases, J lost 4 bases, and 13 bases lay in between. The germline CDR1 and CDR2 sequences are SNHLY and FYNNEI. This CDR3 comprises 13 residues. The DNA for the CDR3 is TGTGCCACCACCCGGTCCGTTAATGAAAAACTGTTTTTT. It codes for CATTRSVNEKLFF.

This clone has a single count. J is TRBJ2-2 and V is TRBV14; D is perhaps TRBD2 (5 bases). V shed 0 bases and J shed 7 bases, with 15 bases lying between them. This CDR3 has 16 amino acids. Germline CDR1 and CDR2: SGHDN and FVKESK. CDR3 residues: CASSQDQRLAGGELFF. For the CDR3, the DNA is TGTGCCAGCAGCCAAGATCAAAGGCTAGCTGGCGGGGAGCTGTTTTTT.

V gene TRBV10-3 combines with J gene TRBJ1-5, with D perhaps TRBD1 (6 bases). Germline CDR1 is ENHRY and CDR2 is SYGVKD. With 4 bases removed from V and 4 bases from J, the gap between germline ends came to 8 bases. The CDR3 length is 13 residues. The CDR3 nucleotides are TGTGCCATCAGTGGGACAGAGAATCAGCCCCAGCATTTT. This sequence encodes CAISGTENQPQHF.

The genes are TRBV4-2 and TRBJ2-7; 8 bases line up with TRBD2. V was clipped by 3 bases and J by 2 bases; unmatched bases: 9. Germline-derived CDR1 and CDR2 are LGHNA and YNFKEQ. CDR3 length: 16 amino acids. This chain's CDR3 is CASSHEGTSGTYEQYF. As DNA, the CDR3 is TGTGCCAGCAGCCATGAAGGAACTAGCGGTACCTACGAGCAGTACTTC.

Remarks on this clone: One junction end does not reproduce the germline sequence, and a read error may be involved. The rearrangement uses TRBV3-1 (or the pseudogene TRBV3-2) and TRBJ2-7; TRBD1 matches at 10 bases. Per germline, CDR1 LGHDT and CDR2 YNNKEL (reference sequence). The CDR3 runs to 13 residues. The CDR3 loop reads CASSQGDRGPLSF. CDR3 DNA: TGTGCCAGCAGCCAAGGAGACAGGGGGCCTTTATCCTTC.

V is TRBV5-4 and J is TRBJ1-4, with D tentatively TRBD1 (6 bases). Trimming removed 3 bases at V and 7 bases at J, with 16 bases between. The CDR3 has 15 amino acids. Looked up from germline, CDR1 is SGHNT and CDR2 is YYREEE (reference sequence). This CDR3 is CASSWGGQATEKLFF. The CDR3 DNA follows: TGTGCCAGCAGCTGGGGGGGGCAGGCGACTGAAAAACTGTTTTTT.

The chain carries TRBV6-5 and TRBJ1-6; 9 bases are a match to TRBD1. Germline V gene data show CDR1 as MNHEY and CDR2 as SVGAGI. J was trimmed by 10 bases and V by 6 bases; bases with no gene match: 7. This CDR3 is built from 14 residues. In DNA, the CDR3 is TGTGCCAGCAGACGGGACAGGGCCCCATCACCCCTCCACTTT. Its translation: CASRRDRAPSPLHF.

The chain couples TRBV5-4 to TRBJ2-2, with D unclear. The V gene's germline CDR1 is SGHNT and CDR2 YYREEE (reference sequence). V was shortened by 2 bases and J by 6 bases, with 8 bases between the two germline ends. The CDR3 runs to 13 residues. This CDR3 is CASSLDQPGELFF. CDR3 nucleotide sequence: TGTGCCAGCAGCTTAGATCAGCCCGGGGAGCTGTTTTTT. Complete variable domain (other parts from reference TRBV5-4 and TRBJ2-2): ETGVTQSPTHLIKTRGQQVTLRCSSQSGHNTVSWYQQALGQGPQFIFQYYREEENGRGNFPPRFSGLQFPNYSSELNVNALELDDSALYLCASSLDQPGELFFGEGSRLTVL.

The gene calls are TRBV7-9 and TRBJ2-1; 7 nucleotides agree with TRBD2. The length of the CDR3 is 16 residues. J lost 3 bases, V lost 1 base, and 6 bases had no gene match. Germline V gene data show CDR1 as SEHNR and CDR2 as FQNEAQ (reference sequence). The CDR3 sequence is CASSLVGGSSYNEQFF. The CDR3 nucleotides are TGTGCCAGCAGCTTAGTTGGCGGGAGTAGCTACAATGAGCAGTTCTTC.

The V and J genes are TRBV7-2 and TRBJ2-1, with TRBD1 matching over 8 bases. The germline V gene has CDR1 SGHTA and CDR2 FQGNSA. This CDR3 region has 13 residues. V shed 5 bases and J 9 bases; nucleotides not matched to a gene: 6. The CDR3 nucleotides read TGTGCCAGCAGCACCCGACAGGGGCCTGAGCAGTTCTTC. It yields the protein CASSTRQGPEQFF.

This clone occurred once. The DNA for the CDR3 is TGTGCCAGCAGTTACACCGACAGGCGAAACGGCTACACCTTC. Protein: CASSYTDRRNGYTF. The chain combines TRBV6-5 with TRBJ1-2, with D perhaps matching TRBD1 (6 bases). V lost 2 bases to trimming and J lost 8 bases, with 15 bases between them. The CDR3 consists of 14 residues. Germline V gene data show CDR1 as MNHEY and CDR2 as SVGAGI.

This clone came up once. Sequence at one end of the junction differs from germline and may be a read error. CDR3 loop: CASNLTGGVYNEQFF. DNA for the CDR3: TGTGCCAGCAACTTAACAGGGGGCGTCTACAATGAGCAGTTCTTC. This rearrangement joins TRBV13 to TRBJ2-1, with TRBD1 matching 9 bases. This CDR3 spans 15 amino acids. CDR1 is PRHDT and CDR2 is FYEKMQ in the germline V gene (reference sequence).